This TCR beta chain is drawn from a study of cytomegalovirus exposure and HLA in healthy donors. The PCR used 60 Vbeta and 13 Jbeta primers. The assay was immunoSEQ multiplex PCR, and TCRdb's table has in-frame clones only and misses some. The table has some 150,000 clones, 82% seen once. Germline V gene sequence: CDR1 MNHEY, CDR2 SVGAGI. The CDR3 spans 15 residues. V gave up 5 bases and J gave up 8 bases, with 16 bases separating them. This chain joins TRBV6-5 and TRBJ1-6; D perhaps matches TRBD1 (6 bases). The TCR comes from a man aged 18 to 29 in good health and CMV-seropositive. Specimen: PBMCs. The CDR3 coding sequence is TGTGCCAGCAGTCTGGGGGGGGCGTTTCATTCACCCCTCCACTTT. This encodes CASSLGGAFHSPLHF.